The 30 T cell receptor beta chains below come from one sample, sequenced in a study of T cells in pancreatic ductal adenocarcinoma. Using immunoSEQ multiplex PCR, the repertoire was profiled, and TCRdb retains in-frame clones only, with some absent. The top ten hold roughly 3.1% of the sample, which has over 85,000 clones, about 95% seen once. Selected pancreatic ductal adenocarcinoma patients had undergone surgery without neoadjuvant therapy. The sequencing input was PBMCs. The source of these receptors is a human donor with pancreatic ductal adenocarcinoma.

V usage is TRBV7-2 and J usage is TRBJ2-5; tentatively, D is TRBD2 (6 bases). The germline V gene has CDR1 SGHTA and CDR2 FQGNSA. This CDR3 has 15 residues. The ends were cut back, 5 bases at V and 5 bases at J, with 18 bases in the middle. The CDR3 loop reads CASSPGDWEGETQYF. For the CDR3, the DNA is TGTGCCAGCAGCCCGGGAGATTGGGAAGGGGAGACCCAGTACTTC.

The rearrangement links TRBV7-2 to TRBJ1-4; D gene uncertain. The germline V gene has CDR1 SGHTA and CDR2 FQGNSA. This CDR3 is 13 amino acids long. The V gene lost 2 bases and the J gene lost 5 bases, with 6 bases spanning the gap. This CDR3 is CASSLIVNEKLFF. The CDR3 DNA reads TGTGCCAGCAGCTTAATCGTCAATGAAAAACTGTTTTTT. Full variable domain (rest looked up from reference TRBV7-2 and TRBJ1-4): GAGVSQSPSNKVTEKGKDVELRCDPISGHTALYWYRQSLGQGLEFLIYFQGNSAPDKSGLPSDRFSAERTGGSVSTLTIQRTQQEDSAVYLCASSLIVNEKLFFGSGTQLSVL.

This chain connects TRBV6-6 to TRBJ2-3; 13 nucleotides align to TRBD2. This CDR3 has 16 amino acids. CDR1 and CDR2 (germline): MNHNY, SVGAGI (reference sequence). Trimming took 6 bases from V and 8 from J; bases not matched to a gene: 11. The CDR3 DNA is TGTGCCAGCAGCTCCGTTGGACTAGCGGGAGCGGGTACGCAGTATTTT. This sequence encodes CASSSVGLAGAGTQYF.

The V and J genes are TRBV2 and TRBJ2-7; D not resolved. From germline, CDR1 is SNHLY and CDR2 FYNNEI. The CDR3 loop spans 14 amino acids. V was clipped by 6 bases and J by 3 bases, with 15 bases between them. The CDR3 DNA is TGTGCCAGCAGATTGACACTTACCGGCTACGAGCAGTACTTC. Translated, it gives CASRLTLTGYEQYF.

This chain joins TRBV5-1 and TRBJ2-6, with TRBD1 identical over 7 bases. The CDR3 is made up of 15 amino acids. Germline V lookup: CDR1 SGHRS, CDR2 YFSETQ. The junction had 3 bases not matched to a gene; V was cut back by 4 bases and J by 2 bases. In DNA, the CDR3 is TGCGCCAGCAGCCAAGGACAGGCTGGGGCCAACGTCCTGACTTTC. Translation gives CASSQGQAGANVLTF.

CDR3 DNA: TGCGCCAGCAGCCAAGATATTACAGGGGGGCATGAGCAGTTCTTC. Translating it yields CASSQDITGGHEQFF. The chain combines TRBV4-1 with TRBJ2-1, with 8 positions matching TRBD1. Germline-derived CDR1 and CDR2 are MGHRA and YSYEKL. The V and J ends lost 0 bases and 8 bases, in that order; junction bases with no gene match: 6. The CDR3 contains 15 residues.

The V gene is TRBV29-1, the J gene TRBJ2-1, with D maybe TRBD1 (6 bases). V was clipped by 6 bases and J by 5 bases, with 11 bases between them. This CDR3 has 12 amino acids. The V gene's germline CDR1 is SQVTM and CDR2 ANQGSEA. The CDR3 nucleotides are TGCAGCGTCCGTTCAGGGGACAATGAGCAGTTCTTC. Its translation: CSVRSGDNEQFF.

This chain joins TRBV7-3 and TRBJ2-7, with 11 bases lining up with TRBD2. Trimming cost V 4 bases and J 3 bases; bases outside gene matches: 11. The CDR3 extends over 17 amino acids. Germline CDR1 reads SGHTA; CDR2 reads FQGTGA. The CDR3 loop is CASSSSGTSGTFYEQYF. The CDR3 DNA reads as TGTGCCAGCAGCTCCTCCGGGACTAGCGGTACATTCTACGAGCAGTACTTC.

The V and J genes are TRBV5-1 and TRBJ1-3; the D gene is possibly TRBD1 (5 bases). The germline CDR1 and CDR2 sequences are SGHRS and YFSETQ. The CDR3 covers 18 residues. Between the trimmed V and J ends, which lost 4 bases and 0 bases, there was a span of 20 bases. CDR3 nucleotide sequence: TGCGCCAGCAGCCCCACAGGAGGGCAGGCGATCTCTGGAAACACCATATATTTT. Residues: CASSPTGGQAISGNTIYF.

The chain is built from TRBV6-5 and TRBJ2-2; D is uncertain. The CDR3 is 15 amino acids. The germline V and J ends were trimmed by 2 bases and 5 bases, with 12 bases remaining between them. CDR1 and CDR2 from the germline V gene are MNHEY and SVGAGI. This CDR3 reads CASSYEALSTGELFF. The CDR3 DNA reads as TGTGCCAGCAGTTACGAAGCGTTATCGACCGGGGAGCTGTTTTTT.

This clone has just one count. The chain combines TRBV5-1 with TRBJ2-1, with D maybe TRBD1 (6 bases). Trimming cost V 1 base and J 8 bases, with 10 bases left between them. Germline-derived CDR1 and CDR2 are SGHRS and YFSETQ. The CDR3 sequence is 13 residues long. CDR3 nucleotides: TGCGCCAGCAGCTTGTACAGGGCCCATGAGCAGTTCTTC. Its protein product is CASSLYRAHEQFF.

Here the CDR3 DNA reads TGTGCCAGCAGCACTAGCGGGAGAAACGATGAGGTTCAGTACTTC. Translating gives CASSTSGRNDEVQYF. J is TRBJ2-4 and V is TRBV28, with 11 bases aligning to TRBD2. The germline V gene encodes CDR1 MDHEN and CDR2 SYDVKM. The CDR3 is 15 amino acids. V trimming: 6 bases; J trimming: 11 bases; junction bases outside the gene matches: 12.

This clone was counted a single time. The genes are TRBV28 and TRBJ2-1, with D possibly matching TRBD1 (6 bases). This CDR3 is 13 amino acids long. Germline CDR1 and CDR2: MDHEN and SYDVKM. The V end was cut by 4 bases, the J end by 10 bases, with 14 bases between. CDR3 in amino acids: CASSWGSQGEQFF. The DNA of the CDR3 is TGTGCCAGCAGTTGGGGCAGTCAGGGGGAGCAGTTCTTC.

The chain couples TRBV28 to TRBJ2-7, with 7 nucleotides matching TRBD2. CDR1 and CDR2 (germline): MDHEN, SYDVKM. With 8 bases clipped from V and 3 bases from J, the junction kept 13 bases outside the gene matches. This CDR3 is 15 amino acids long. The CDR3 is CASGKSSAGRYEQYF. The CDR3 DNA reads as TGTGCCAGCGGGAAGTCATCAGCGGGGCGCTACGAGCAGTACTTC.

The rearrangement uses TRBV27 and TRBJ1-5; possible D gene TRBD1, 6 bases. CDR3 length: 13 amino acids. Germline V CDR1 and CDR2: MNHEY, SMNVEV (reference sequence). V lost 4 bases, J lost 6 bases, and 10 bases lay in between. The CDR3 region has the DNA TGTGCCAGCAGTTATTTGGGGGCTCAGCCCCAGCATTTT. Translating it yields CASSYLGAQPQHF.

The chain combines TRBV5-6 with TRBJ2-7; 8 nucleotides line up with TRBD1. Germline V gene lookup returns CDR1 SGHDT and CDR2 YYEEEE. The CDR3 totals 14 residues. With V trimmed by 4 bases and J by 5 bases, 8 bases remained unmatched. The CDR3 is CASSLWTGPNEQYF. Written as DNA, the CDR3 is TGTGCCAGCAGCCTATGGACAGGGCCCAACGAGCAGTACTTC.

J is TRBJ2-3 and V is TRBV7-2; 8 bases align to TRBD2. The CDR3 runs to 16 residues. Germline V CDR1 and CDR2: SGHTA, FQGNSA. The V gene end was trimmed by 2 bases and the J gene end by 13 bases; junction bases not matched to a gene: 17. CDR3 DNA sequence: TGTGCCAGCAGCTTACCGTCCCTCCTCCAGCGGGAGATCGAGTATTTT. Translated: CASSLPSLLQREIEYF.

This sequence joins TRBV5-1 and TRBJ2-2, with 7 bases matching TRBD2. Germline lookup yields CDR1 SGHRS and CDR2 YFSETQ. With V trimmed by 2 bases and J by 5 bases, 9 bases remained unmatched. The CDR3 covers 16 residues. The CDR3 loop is CASSLGKAGDTGELFF. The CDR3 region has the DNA TGCGCCAGCAGCTTAGGCAAGGCGGGAGATACCGGGGAGCTGTTTTTT.

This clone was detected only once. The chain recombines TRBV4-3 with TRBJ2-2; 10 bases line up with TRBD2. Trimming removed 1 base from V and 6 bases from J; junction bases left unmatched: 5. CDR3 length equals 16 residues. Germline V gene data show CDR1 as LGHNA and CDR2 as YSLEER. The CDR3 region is CASSQGSSGSSGELFF. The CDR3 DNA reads TGCGCCAGCAGCCAAGGATCTAGCGGGAGTTCCGGGGAGCTGTTTTTT.

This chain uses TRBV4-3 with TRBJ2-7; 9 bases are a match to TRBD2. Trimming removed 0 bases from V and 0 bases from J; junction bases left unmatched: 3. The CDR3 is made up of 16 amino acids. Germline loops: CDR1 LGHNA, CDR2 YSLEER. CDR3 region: CASSQDLAGYSYEQYF. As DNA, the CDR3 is TGCGCCAGCAGCCAAGATCTAGCGGGGTACTCCTACGAGCAGTACTTC.

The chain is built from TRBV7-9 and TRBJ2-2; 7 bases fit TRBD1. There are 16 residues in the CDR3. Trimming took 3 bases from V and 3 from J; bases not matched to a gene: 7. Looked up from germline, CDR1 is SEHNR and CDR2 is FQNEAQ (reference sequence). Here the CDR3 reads CASSLSRDSYTGELFF. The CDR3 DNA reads TGTGCCAGCAGCTTGAGCCGGGACAGCTACACCGGGGAGCTGTTTTTT.

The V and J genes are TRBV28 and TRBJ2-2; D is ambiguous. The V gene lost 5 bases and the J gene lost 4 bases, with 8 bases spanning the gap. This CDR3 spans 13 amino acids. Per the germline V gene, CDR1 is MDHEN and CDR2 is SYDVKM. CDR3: CASSVLLTGELFF. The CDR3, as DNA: TGTGCCAGCAGTGTCCTCCTCACCGGGGAGCTGTTTTTT. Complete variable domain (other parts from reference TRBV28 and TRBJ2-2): DVKVTQSSRYLVKRTGEKVFLECVQDMDHENMFWYRQDPGLGLRLIYFSYDVKMKEKGDIPEGYSVSREKKERFSLILESASTNQTSMYLCASSVLLTGELFFGEGSRLTVL.

CDR3 bases: TGTGCCAGCAGTTCCTCTAGCGGAGACTACGAGCAGTACTTC. Encoded protein: CASSSSSGDYEQYF. The chain joins TRBV27 to TRBJ2-7; 7 bases fit TRBD2. Trimming cost V 4 bases and J 3 bases; bases outside gene matches: 6. CDR3 length: 14 amino acids. In germline, CDR1 is MNHEY, CDR2 SMNVEV (reference sequence).

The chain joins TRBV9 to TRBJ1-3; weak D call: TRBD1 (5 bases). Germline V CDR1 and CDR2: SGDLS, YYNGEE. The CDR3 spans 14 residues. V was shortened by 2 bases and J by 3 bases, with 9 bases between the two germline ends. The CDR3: CASSVGQLGNTIYF. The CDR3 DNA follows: TGTGCCAGCAGCGTGGGGCAACTTGGAAACACCATATATTTT. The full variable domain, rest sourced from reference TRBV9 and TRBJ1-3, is DSGVTQTPKHLITATGQRVTLRCSPRSGDLSVYWYQQSLDQGLQFLIQYYNGEERAKGNILERFSAQQFPDLHSELNLSSLELGDSALYFCASSVGQLGNTIYFGEGSWLTVV.

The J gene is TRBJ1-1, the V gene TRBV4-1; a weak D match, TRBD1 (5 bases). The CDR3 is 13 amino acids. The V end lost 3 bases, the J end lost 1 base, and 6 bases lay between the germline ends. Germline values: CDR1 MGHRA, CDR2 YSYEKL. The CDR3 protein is CASSHQGNTEAFF. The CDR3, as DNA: TGCGCCAGCAGCCACCAGGGGAACACTGAAGCTTTCTTT.

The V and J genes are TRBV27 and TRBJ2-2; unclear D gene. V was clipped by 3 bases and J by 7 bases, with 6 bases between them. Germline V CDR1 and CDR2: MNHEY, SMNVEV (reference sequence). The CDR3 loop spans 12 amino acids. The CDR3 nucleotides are TGTGCCAGCAGTTTTCAGAACGGGGAGCTGTTTTTT. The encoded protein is CASSFQNGELFF.

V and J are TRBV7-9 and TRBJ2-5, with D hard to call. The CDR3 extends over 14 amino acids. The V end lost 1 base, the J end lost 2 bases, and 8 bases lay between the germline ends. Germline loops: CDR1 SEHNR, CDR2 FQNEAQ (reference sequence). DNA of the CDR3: TGTGCCAGCAGCTTAGTTGCGGATCAAGAGACCCAGTACTTC. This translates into CASSLVADQETQYF.

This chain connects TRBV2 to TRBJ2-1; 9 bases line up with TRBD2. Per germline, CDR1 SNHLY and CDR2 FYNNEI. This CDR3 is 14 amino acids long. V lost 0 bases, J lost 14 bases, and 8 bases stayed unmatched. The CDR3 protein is CASSEAIAGVREFF. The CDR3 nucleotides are TGTGCCAGCAGTGAAGCTATAGCGGGAGTCCGGGAGTTCTTC.

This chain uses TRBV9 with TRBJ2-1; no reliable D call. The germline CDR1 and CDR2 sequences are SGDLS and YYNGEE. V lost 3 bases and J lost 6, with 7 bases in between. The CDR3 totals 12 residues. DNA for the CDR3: TGTGCCAGCAGCGAACCTAGCAATGAGCAGTTCTTC. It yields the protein CASSEPSNEQFF.

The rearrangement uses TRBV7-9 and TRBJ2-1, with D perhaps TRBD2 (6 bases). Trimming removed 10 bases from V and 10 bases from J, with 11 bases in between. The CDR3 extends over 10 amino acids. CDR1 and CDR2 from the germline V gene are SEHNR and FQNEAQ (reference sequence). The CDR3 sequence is CAIGGDEQFF. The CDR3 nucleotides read TGTGCCATCGGCGGGGACGAGCAGTTCTTC. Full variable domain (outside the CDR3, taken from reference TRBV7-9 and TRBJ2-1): DTGVSQNPRHKITKRGQNVTFRCDPISEHNRLYWYRQTLGQGPEFLTYFQNEAQLEKSRLLSDRFSAERPKGSFSTLEIQRTEQGDSAMYLCAIGGDEQFFGPGTRLTVL.